This paragraph covers one T cell receptor (beta chain) sequence. These data belong to a study of blood T cell repertoires in COVID-19. Profiling relied on immunoSEQ multiplex PCR, and the TCRdb table lists in-frame clones only, not all of them. This sample has tens of thousands of clones, with about 80% found just once. The receptor's source is a man aged 25-45 years with COVID-19, enrolled during active disease. Sequenced input: peripheral blood.

As DNA, the CDR3 is TGCGCCAGCAGCTTGACAGGGTCCCGGGAGCCCCAGCATTTT. Encoded protein: CASSLTGSREPQHF. The chain combines TRBV5-1 with TRBJ1-5; the D gene is possibly TRBD1 (6 bases). The CDR3 has 14 residues. The germline CDR1 and CDR2 sequences are SGHRS and YFSETQ. Trimming took 1 base from V and 8 from J, leaving 13 bases between them.